The 21 T cell receptor beta chains given below trace back to one sample, sequenced in a study of cytomegalovirus exposure and HLA in healthy donors. Libraries were prepared by immunoSEQ multiplex PCR; TCRdb keeps only in-frame clonotypes and omits some of them. The table lists 240,000 or so clones, 75% to 90% of them singletons. Source material: PBMCs. These receptors were collected from a woman aged 30 to 39 in good health and CMV-seropositive.

J is TRBJ1-1 and V is TRBV5-4; 9 positions match TRBD1. Trimming cost V 5 bases and J 5 bases; bases outside gene matches: 4. Germline loops: CDR1 SGHNT, CDR2 YYREEE (reference sequence). The CDR3 totals 13 residues. CDR3 protein: CASRSGTGTEAFF. CDR3 sequence (DNA): TGTGCCAGCAGGTCCGGGACAGGGACTGAAGCTTTCTTT.

V gene TRBV11-2 combines with J gene TRBJ1-1, with D perhaps TRBD1 (5 bases). V dropped 4 bases and J dropped 4 bases, with 7 bases sitting between them. Germline values: CDR1 SGHAT, CDR2 FQNNGV. CDR3 size: 12 residues. CDR3 nucleotide sequence: TGTGCCAGCAGCTGGGGGGGCACTGAAGCTTTCTTT. The encoded protein is CASSWGGTEAFF. The variable domain in full, with the rest retrieved from reference TRBV11-2 and TRBJ1-1, is EAGVAQSPRYKIIEKRQSVAFWCNPISGHATLYWYQQILGQGPKLLIQFQNNGVVDDSQLPKDRFSAERLKGVDSTLKIQPAKLEDSAVYLCASSWGGTEAFFGQGTRLTVV.

The chain employs TRBV27 and TRBJ2-1; perhaps TRBD2 as D (7 bases). The CDR3 is 17 residues long. V was shortened by 5 bases and J by 0 bases, with 17 bases between the two germline ends. Germline lookup yields CDR1 MNHEY and CDR2 SMNVEV (reference sequence). The CDR3: CASSARGRESSYNEQFF. DNA of the CDR3: TGTGCCAGCAGTGCCCGGGGGCGGGAGTCCTCCTACAATGAGCAGTTCTTC.

The V call is TRBV11-2, the J call TRBJ2-7; 13 bases are shared with TRBD2. The germline V gene has CDR1 SGHAT and CDR2 FQNNGV. The CDR3 sequence is 17 residues long. Trimming took 5 bases from V and 3 from J; bases not matched to a gene: 10. The CDR3 sequence is CASSPRLAGGGIYEQYF. CDR3 in DNA: TGTGCCAGCAGCCCTCGACTAGCGGGAGGTGGGATCTACGAGCAGTACTTC.

The J gene is TRBJ2-1, the V gene TRBV6-1, with D possibly being TRBD1 (5 bases). Germline assignment: CDR1 MNHNS and CDR2 SASEGT. The CDR3 totals 14 residues. Trimming removed 1 base at V and 5 bases at J, with 9 bases between. The CDR3: CASSEGTGDNEQFF. CDR3 nucleotides: TGTGCCAGCAGTGAAGGAACAGGAGACAATGAGCAGTTCTTC.

The rearrangement joins TRBV6-5 to TRBJ1-5; 8 nucleotides match TRBD1. Losses at the gene ends were 3 bases for V and 7 bases for J; bases not matched to a gene: 5. CDR3 length equals 14 residues. CDR1 and CDR2 from the germline V gene are MNHEY and SVGAGI. CDR3 sequence: CASSYDRGGQPQHF. The CDR3 bases are TGTGCCAGCAGTTATGACAGGGGAGGACAGCCCCAGCATTTT.

This chain links TRBV30 with TRBJ1-3, with D hard to call. The germline V gene encodes CDR1 GTSNPN and CDR2 SVGIG (reference sequence). The CDR3 totals 18 residues. V shed 0 bases and J shed 0 bases, with 18 bases lying between them. Here the CDR3 reads CAWSVVGAGVGSGNTIYF. The DNA for the CDR3 is TGTGCCTGGAGTGTGGTCGGCGCCGGGGTGGGCTCTGGAAACACCATATATTTT.

V usage is TRBV2 and J usage is TRBJ1-2, with TRBD1 matching 7 bases. Germline V lookup: CDR1 SNHLY, CDR2 FYNNEI. J lost 5 bases, V lost 2 bases, and 11 bases had no gene match. This CDR3 region has 16 residues. CDR3: CASSEWTVTGRYGYTF. The CDR3, as DNA: TGTGCCAGCAGTGAATGGACCGTGACAGGGAGGTATGGCTACACCTTC.

V usage is TRBV19 and J usage is TRBJ1-2; TRBD1 aligns across 8 bases. Germline CDR1 and CDR2: LNHDA and SQIVND (reference sequence). This CDR3 region has 16 residues. V lost 4 bases, J lost 1 base, and 8 bases stayed unmatched. The CDR3, as DNA: TGTGCCAGTAGTACCATAGGTGGACAGGGTAACTATGGCTACACCTTC. Amino acids: CASSTIGGQGNYGYTF.

V gene TRBV30 combines with J gene TRBJ1-2; possibly TRBD1 for D (5 bases). Germline V CDR1 and CDR2: GTSNPN, SVGIG (reference sequence). CDR3 length: 12 amino acids. The V gene lost 2 bases and the J gene lost 8 bases, with 12 bases spanning the gap. The CDR3 loop reads CAWSSQGAGYTF. CDR3 nucleotides: TGTGCCTGGAGTTCCCAGGGCGCGGGCTACACCTTC.

J is TRBJ1-4 and V is TRBV5-4; weak D call: TRBD1 (5 bases). The CDR3 has 14 residues. Trimming removed 0 bases at V and 7 bases at J, with 10 bases between. Germline lookup yields CDR1 SGHNT and CDR2 YYREEE (reference sequence). Written as DNA, the CDR3 is TGTGCCAGCAGCTTGGCGGAGGGGAGTGAAAAACTGTTTTTT. This translates into CASSLAEGSEKLFF.

The rearrangement uses TRBV25-1 and TRBJ2-3; D gene uncertain. The V and J ends lost 3 bases and 4 bases respectively, with 14 bases between them. CDR1 and CDR2 (germline): MGHDK, SYGVNS. CDR3 size: 15 residues. The CDR3 DNA is TGTGCCAGCAGTGACGATAGATCCGGTCCAGATACGCAGTATTTT. Its protein product is CASSDDRSGPDTQYF.

In DNA form, the CDR3 reads TGCAGCGCCTCCACATGGGCTAGCGGGAGGGTTCTAGCCAAAAACATTCAGTACTTC. This sequence encodes CSASTWASGRVLAKNIQYF. This chain connects TRBV29-1 to TRBJ2-4; 12 positions match TRBD2. This CDR3 has 19 residues. Per germline, CDR1 SQVTM and CDR2 ANQGSEA. Unmatched junction bases numbered 16, after V lost 7 bases and J lost 0 bases.

V is TRBV13 and J is TRBJ2-1; the match to TRBD2 covers 12 bases. This CDR3 region has 17 residues. J lost 4 bases, V lost 5 bases, and 9 bases had no gene match. CDR1 is PRHDT, CDR2 FYEKMQ, per germline (reference sequence). CDR3 sequence (DNA): TGTGCCAGCAGCCATAGGCTAGCGGGAGGGCCTTACAATGAGCAGTTCTTC. Its protein is CASSHRLAGGPYNEQFF.

The chain uses TRBV5-1 and TRBJ2-1, with unresolved D. The germline gives CDR1 SGHRS, CDR2 YFSETQ. Trimming pared 3 bases from V and 9 bases from J, leaving 13 bases between. The CDR3 is made up of 13 amino acids. CDR3 nucleotides: TGCGCCAGCAGCTCGTGGGCACTTGGTGAGCAGTTCTTC. Translating it yields CASSSWALGEQFF.

This chain uses TRBV7-2 with TRBJ2-5; 11 nucleotides agree with TRBD2. CDR3 length equals 16 residues. Germline CDR1 SGHTA, CDR2 FQGNSA. V trimming: 3 bases; J trimming: 2 bases; junction bases outside the gene matches: 5. CDR3 amino acids: CASSFPTSGRQETQYF. The CDR3 coding sequence is TGTGCCAGCAGCTTCCCTACTAGCGGGAGACAAGAGACCCAGTACTTC.

V gene TRBV5-1 combines with J gene TRBJ2-1, with 9 bases lining up with TRBD2. The length of the CDR3 is 16 residues. After removal of 4 bases from V and 9 bases from J, the junction contained 14 bases not matched to a gene. CDR1 and CDR2 (germline): SGHRS, YFSETQ. The DNA of the CDR3 is TGCGCCAGCAGCACCGGGACTAGCCGGGTAGGAGGTGAGCAGTTCTTC. Translation: CASSTGTSRVGGEQFF.

This rearrangement joins TRBV19 to TRBJ2-7; possible D gene TRBD2, 5 bases. CDR1 is LNHDA and CDR2 is SQIVND in the germline V gene (reference sequence). The V end was cut by 3 bases, the J end by 0 bases, with 12 bases between. CDR3 size: 15 residues. CDR3 region: CASSILAGNSYEQYF. For the CDR3, the DNA is TGTGCCAGTAGTATTCTGGCCGGGAACTCCTACGAGCAGTACTTC.

The J gene is TRBJ2-1, the V gene TRBV27, with 7 bases aligning to TRBD2. V was pared by 3 bases and J by 5 bases, with 4 bases of the junction left unmatched. The CDR3 covers 14 residues. Germline V lookup: CDR1 MNHEY, CDR2 SMNVEV (reference sequence). The CDR3 DNA is TGTGCCAGCAGTTTCCTAGCGGATAACAATGAGCAGTTCTTC. Translating gives CASSFLADNNEQFF.

CDR3 protein: CASSSQIFSYNEQFF. Here the CDR3 DNA reads TGTGCCAGCAGCTCACAAATTTTCTCCTACAATGAGCAGTTCTTC. The chain carries TRBV7-9 and TRBJ2-1; D unclear. CDR1 is SEHNR and CDR2 is FQNEAQ in the germline V gene (reference sequence). This CDR3 comprises 15 residues. V was trimmed by 4 bases and J by 0 bases, leaving 10 bases between them. The whole variable domain, filled in from reference TRBV7-9 and TRBJ2-1, reads DTGVSQNPRHKITKRGQNVTFRCDPISEHNRLYWYRQTLGQGPEFLTYFQNEAQLEKSRLLSDRFSAERPKGSFSTLEIQRTEQGDSAMYLCASSSQIFSYNEQFFGPGTRLTVL.

The V call is TRBV27, the J call TRBJ2-3, with a weak D call TRBD2 (7 bases). The CDR3 extends over 16 amino acids. From germline, CDR1 is MNHEY and CDR2 SMNVEV (reference sequence). The V and J ends lost 1 base and 4 bases respectively, with 15 bases between them. CDR3 nucleotide sequence: TGTGCCAGCAGTTTATACGGGGGAGGGGGTCCAGATACGCAGTATTTT. Translating gives CASSLYGGGGPDTQYF.